The next 2 T cell receptor beta chains were all read from a single sample in a study of graft-versus-host responses after intestinal transplantation. Profiled with immunoSEQ multiplex PCR; TCRdb holds only in-frame clones, not every one. The repertoire holds about 90,000 clones, about nine tenths seen once, with roughly 0.31% in the top ten. No antigen has been assigned to these receptors. Here the sequenced sample was unstimulated CD4+ T cells sorted from spleen or lymph node cells, taken before intestinal transplant. These receptors came from a human donor who received an intestinal transplant.

This rearrangement joins TRBV6-5 to TRBJ1-3; no clear D gene. There are 14 residues in the CDR3. Germline values: CDR1 MNHEY, CDR2 SVGAGI. Trimming took off 4 bases at V and 0 bases at J, with 7 bases between the two ends. The CDR3 DNA reads as TGTGCCAGCAGTTTGGCTTACTCTGGAAACACCATATATTTT. This encodes CASSLAYSGNTIYF.

This clone appeared once. The chain couples TRBV4-2 to TRBJ1-3; D remains unclear. V lost 3 bases and J 0 bases, leaving 9 bases between the germline ends. CDR1 and CDR2 from the germline V gene are LGHNA and YNFKEQ. There are 15 residues in the CDR3. The CDR3 DNA is TGTGCCAGCAGCCAGGCACCTAACTCTGGAAACACCATATATTTT. Residues: CASSQAPNSGNTIYF.